The 5 T cell receptor beta chains given below trace back to one sample, sequenced in a study of T cell responses to AZD1222 COVID-19 vaccine. Assay used: immunoSEQ multiplex PCR; TCRdb lists only in-frame clones, some missing. Of about 120,000 clones listed, about 87% are singletons. Sequences were derived from peripheral blood, sampled on day 0 of AZD1222 vaccination. These receptors were taken from an adult in good health.

This clone occurred once. As DNA, the CDR3 is TGTGCCAGCAGCTTAGATCTAGGGTCCTATGGCTACACCTTC. This encodes CASSLDLGSYGYTF. The rearrangement joins TRBV11-2 to TRBJ1-2, with D unclear. V lost 0 bases, J lost 4 bases, and 9 bases lay in between. The CDR3 extends over 14 amino acids. Per the germline V gene, CDR1 is SGHAT and CDR2 is FQNNGV.

This clone was observed a single time. The chain couples TRBV5-5 to TRBJ2-7; weak D call: TRBD1 (6 bases). This CDR3 is built from 12 residues. The V gene's germline CDR1 is SGHKS and CDR2 YYEKEE (reference sequence). Trimming removed 5 bases at V and 6 bases at J, with 12 bases between. CDR3 sequence reads: CASSQQGFEQYF. For the CDR3, the DNA is TGTGCCAGCAGTCAACAGGGTTTCGAGCAGTACTTC.

The chain employs TRBV11-2 and TRBJ1-5; 7 nucleotides match TRBD1. This CDR3 is 14 amino acids long. Trimming removed 5 bases from V and 1 base from J; junction bases left unmatched: 2. Germline CDR1 reads SGHAT; CDR2 reads FQNNGV. The CDR3 DNA is TGTGCCAGCAGCCGGGACAGCAGCAATCAGCCCCAGCATTTT. Protein sequence: CASSRDSSNQPQHF.

The chain is built from TRBV18 and TRBJ2-5; TRBD1 agrees at 8 bases. Germline CDR1 is KGHSH and CDR2 is LQKENI. The CDR3 totals 15 residues. The V segment lost 2 bases and the J segment 5 bases; nucleotides outside the gene matches: 7. The CDR3 region is CASSPDRGLSETQYF. The CDR3 nucleotides read TGTGCCAGCTCACCAGACAGGGGACTCTCGGAGACCCAGTACTTC.

V gene TRBV27 combines with J gene TRBJ1-2, with 8 bases aligning to TRBD1. Trimming took 2 bases from V and 0 from J; bases not matched to a gene: 11. CDR1 is MNHEY, CDR2 SMNVEV, per germline (reference sequence). The CDR3 has 18 amino acids. The DNA of the CDR3 is TGTGCCAGCAGTTTAGTGGGCCCTCGGACAGGGTCTAACTATGGCTACACCTTC. Translating gives CASSLVGPRTGSNYGYTF.